The 29 T cell receptor beta chains given below trace back to one sample, sequenced in a study of cytomegalovirus exposure and HLA in healthy donors (dated by TCRdb to the late 2010s). The library was produced with the immunoSEQ multiplex PCR assay. A mixture of 60 forward primers for TCR Vbeta segments and 13 reverse primers for TCR Jbeta segments was used in the multiplex PCR. The table was pulled from immuneACCESS by TCRdb, which kept in-frame rearrangements only. Such tables lose some clones; where checked, under half of the loss comes from unresolved V genes, and the rest has no known cause. This sample is represented by about 180,000 clones; 82% of them were singletons. More than 1.5% of the sample is taken by the ten largest. Specimen: PBMCs. The receptors stem from a man between 40 and 49 years old in good health and CMV-seronegative.

V usage is TRBV4-3 and J usage is TRBJ2-5; 9 nucleotides agree with TRBD2. CDR1 and CDR2 (germline): LGHNA, YSLEER. V lost 1 base and J lost 2; bases outside the gene matches: 5. The CDR3 has 16 residues. CDR3 sequence: CASSQAALAGQETQYF. The CDR3, as DNA: TGCGCCAGCAGCCAAGCCGCCCTAGCGGGACAAGAGACCCAGTACTTC.

The chain has TRBV30 and TRBJ2-4; 9 bases agree with TRBD2. V shed 2 bases and J 4 bases; nucleotides not matched to a gene: 3. Germline CDR1 is GTSNPN and CDR2 is SVGIG (reference sequence). The CDR3 extends over 14 amino acids. CDR3 DNA: TGTGCCTGGAGTATCACTAGCGGGAAAAACATTCAGTACTTC. Protein product: CAWSITSGKNIQYF. Variable domain in full (rest from reference TRBV30 and TRBJ2-4): SQTIHQWPATLVQPVGSPLSLECTVEGTSNPNLYWYRQAAGRGLQLLFYSVGIGQISSEVPQNLSASRPQDRQFILSSKKLLLSDSGFYLCAWSITSGKNIQYFGAGTRLSVL.

The chain is built from TRBV6-5 and TRBJ1-1; D not resolved. The CDR3 is made up of 13 amino acids. V was pared by 6 bases and J by 4 bases, with 12 bases between. The germline V gene encodes CDR1 MNHEY and CDR2 SVGAGI. DNA for the CDR3: TGTGCCAGCAGCCCCGCGGGAGGCACTGAAGCTTTCTTT. It yields the protein CASSPAGGTEAFF.

The rearrangement uses TRBV2 and TRBJ1-1; 7 bases line up with TRBD1. V gave up 7 bases and J gave up 0 bases; unmatched junction bases: 2. The CDR3 is made up of 13 amino acids. Germline values: CDR1 SNHLY, CDR2 FYNNEI. This chain's CDR3 is CASTGGMNTEAFF. The CDR3 bases are TGTGCCAGCACAGGGGGGATGAACACTGAAGCTTTCTTT.

CDR3 bases: TGCGCCAGCAGCCCAGTGGCCCGGGGGGGCGACACTGAAGCTTTCTTT. Translation gives CASSPVARGGDTEAFF. The chain uses TRBV4-3 and TRBJ1-1, with D possibly TRBD1 on 6 matching bases. The V end was cut by 4 bases, the J end by 3 bases, with 18 bases between. Germline lookup yields CDR1 LGHNA and CDR2 YSLEER. The CDR3 runs 16 residues.

CDR3 sequence reads: CASSPGTSAYNEQFF. CDR3 in DNA: TGTGCCAGCAGCCCGGGGACTAGCGCCTACAATGAGCAGTTCTTC. The rearrangement joins TRBV5-5 to TRBJ2-1; 10 bases are a match to TRBD2. This CDR3 has 15 amino acids. With V trimmed by 4 bases and J by 2 bases, 3 bases remained unmatched. CDR1 is SGHKS, CDR2 YYEKEE, per germline (reference sequence).

The V and J genes are TRBV7-2 and TRBJ1-2; D is possibly TRBD1 (6 bases). The germline V gene has CDR1 SGHTA and CDR2 FQGNSA. The CDR3 covers 14 residues. V was clipped by 2 bases and J by 6 bases, with 13 bases between them. The DNA for the CDR3 is TGTGCCAGCAGCTTACACAGGGCGGCGGATGGCTACACCTTC. Residues: CASSLHRAADGYTF.

The V and J genes are TRBV30 and TRBJ2-3; 9 nucleotides align to TRBD1. Germline V gene sequence: CDR1 GTSNPN, CDR2 SVGIG (reference sequence). V lost 3 bases and J lost 3; bases outside the gene matches: 7. The CDR3 covers 15 residues. The CDR3 reads CAWRGQGKGTDTQYF. CDR3 sequence (DNA): TGTGCCTGGAGGGGACAGGGAAAAGGGACAGATACGCAGTATTTT.

This clone was seen once. CDR3 DNA: TGTGCCAGCAGCCAAAACAGGGGGCTGGTTGAAGCTTTCTTT. This codes for CASSQNRGLVEAFF. The V gene is TRBV13, the J gene TRBJ1-1, with 9 bases that match TRBD1. Trimming cost V 5 bases and J 7 bases; bases outside gene matches: 8. The CDR3 contains 14 residues. Germline CDR1 reads PRHDT; CDR2 reads FYEKMQ (reference sequence). Variable domain in full (rest from reference TRBV13 and TRBJ1-1): AAGVIQSPRHLIKEKRETATLKCYPIPRHDTVYWYQQGPGQDPQFLISFYEKMQSDKGSIPDRFSAQQFSDYHSELNMSSLELGDSALYFCASSQNRGLVEAFFGQGTRLTVV.

The chain couples TRBV18 to TRBJ2-7, with 8 bases aligning to TRBD1. Germline V gives CDR1 KGHSH, CDR2 LQKENI. CDR3 length equals 12 residues. V trimming: 5 bases; J trimming: 6 bases; junction bases outside the gene matches: 3. In DNA, the CDR3 is TGTGCCAGCTCAACGACAGGGGCCGAGCAGTACTTC. Protein sequence: CASSTTGAEQYF.

Written as DNA, the CDR3 is TGTGCCAGCACCCCGGCGAACAGGGGCAATGAGCAGTTCTTC. This sequence encodes CASTPANRGNEQFF. The rearrangement uses TRBV6-6 and TRBJ2-1, with TRBD1 identical over 7 bases. The CDR3 extends over 14 amino acids. Trimming removed 7 bases from V and 6 bases from J; junction bases left unmatched: 9. Looked up from germline, CDR1 is MNHNY and CDR2 is SVGAGI (reference sequence).

The genes are TRBV4-3 and TRBJ2-2; 8 bases align to TRBD1. The CDR3 extends over 15 amino acids. Germline CDR1 and CDR2: LGHNA and YSLEER. Trimming cost V 4 bases and J 1 base; bases outside gene matches: 2. CDR3 protein: CASSRGQGNTGELFF. The CDR3 DNA follows: TGCGCCAGCAGCCGCGGACAGGGGAACACCGGGGAGCTGTTTTTT.

The J gene is TRBJ2-1, the V gene TRBV11-2; possible D gene TRBD2, 6 bases. Germline lookup yields CDR1 SGHAT and CDR2 FQNNGV. Trimming took 3 bases from V and 8 from J, leaving 17 bases between them. There are 15 residues in the CDR3. Here the CDR3 reads CASSFKVLAGDEQFF. CDR3 nucleotides: TGTGCCAGCAGCTTTAAGGTACTAGCCGGGGATGAGCAGTTCTTC.

The chain combines TRBV28 with TRBJ2-1; 8 bases are a match to TRBD1. Unmatched junction bases numbered 11, after V lost 5 bases and J lost 8 bases. Germline V gives CDR1 MDHEN, CDR2 SYDVKM. There are 15 residues in the CDR3. This CDR3 reads CASSPYRTGIDEQFF. Here the CDR3 DNA reads TGTGCCAGCAGTCCATACCGGACAGGGATCGATGAGCAGTTCTTC. Supplemented by reference TRBV28 and TRBJ2-1, the full variable domain reads DVKVTQSSRYLVKRTGEKVFLECVQDMDHENMFWYRQDPGLGLRLIYFSYDVKMKEKGDIPEGYSVSREKKERFSLILESASTNQTSMYLCASSPYRTGIDEQFFGPGTRLTVL.

This clone appeared a single time. This rearrangement joins TRBV21-1 to TRBJ2-5; the table's D call, TRBD2, was not checked against the DNA. TRBV21-1 is termed a pseudogene. The CDR3 spans 15 residues. The CDR3 DNA reads TGTGCCAGCAGCTGTCGGTACCCACTCCAAGAGACCCAGTACTTC. Protein product: CASSCRYPLQETQYF.

The CDR3 nucleotides are TGTGCCAGCAGCACACTAGCGGGGGGCCATGGAGATACGCAGTATTTT. This encodes CASSTLAGGHGDTQYF. The J gene is TRBJ2-3, the V gene TRBV7-9; 12 nucleotides agree with TRBD2. The V segment lost 5 bases and the J segment 5 bases; nucleotides outside the gene matches: 8. Germline assignment: CDR1 SEHNR and CDR2 FQNEAQ (reference sequence). The CDR3 runs to 16 residues.

CDR3 DNA sequence: TGTGCCAGCTCACCGGACAGCAGCAATGAAAAACTGTTTTTT. Protein: CASSPDSSNEKLFF. The rearrangement links TRBV18 to TRBJ1-4, with D possibly being TRBD1 (6 bases). The CDR3 has 14 amino acids. Trimming left V 3 bases short and J 5 bases short, with 10 bases between. Germline V CDR1 and CDR2: KGHSH, LQKENI.

The rearrangement uses TRBV6-1 and TRBJ1-1; 8 nucleotides line up with TRBD1. Germline assignment: CDR1 MNHNS and CDR2 SASEGT. Germline trimming cut 4 bases from V and 5 bases from J; bases unmatched to any gene: 12. The length of the CDR3 is 16 residues. CDR3 sequence: CASSADRGGIWTEAFF. In nucleotides, the CDR3 is TGTGCCAGCAGTGCCGACAGGGGTGGGATATGGACTGAAGCTTTCTTT.

The chain employs TRBV5-5 and TRBJ2-2, with 9 positions matching TRBD2. Germline assignment: CDR1 SGHKS and CDR2 YYEKEE (reference sequence). Trimming took 3 bases from V and 3 from J; bases not matched to a gene: 3. The CDR3 consists of 15 residues. CDR3 region: CASSSAGGDTGELFF. The CDR3 region has the DNA TGTGCCAGCAGCTCAGCGGGGGGCGACACCGGGGAGCTGTTTTTT.

The chain carries TRBV7-2 and TRBJ1-4, with TRBD1 identical over 8 bases. Germline V lookup: CDR1 SGHTA, CDR2 FQGNSA. After removal of 5 bases from V and 4 bases from J, the junction contained 9 bases not matched to a gene. The CDR3 runs to 16 residues. The CDR3: CASSAGRTGLNEKLFF. The DNA of the CDR3 is TGTGCCAGCAGCGCAGGGAGGACAGGGCTTAATGAAAAACTGTTTTTT. Drawing the rest from reference TRBV7-2 and TRBJ1-4, the complete variable domain is GAGVSQSPSNKVTEKGKDVELRCDPISGHTALYWYRQSLGQGLEFLIYFQGNSAPDKSGLPSDRFSAERTGGSVSTLTIQRTQQEDSAVYLCASSAGRTGLNEKLFFGSGTQLSVL.

The CDR3 here is CASSLGQARTYEQYF. As DNA, the CDR3 is TGTGCCAGCAGCTTAGGTCAGGCACGCACCTACGAGCAGTACTTC. The chain joins TRBV7-9 to TRBJ2-7; the D is unclear. This CDR3 is built from 15 residues. CDR1 is SEHNR and CDR2 is FQNEAQ in the germline V gene (reference sequence). Trimming removed 1 base at V and 2 bases at J, with 12 bases between.

The chain couples TRBV5-1 to TRBJ2-2, with 8 bases identical to TRBD2. Germline assignment: CDR1 SGHRS and CDR2 YFSETQ. CDR3 size: 16 residues. After removal of 4 bases from V and 5 bases from J, the junction contained 10 bases not matched to a gene. In DNA form, the CDR3 reads TGCGCCAGCAGCCCCTACGCCGCGGGAGGTACCGGGGAGCTGTTTTTT. It translates to CASSPYAAGGTGELFF.

The V call is TRBV7-2, the J call TRBJ2-5; D not certain. This CDR3 comprises 11 residues. Trimming shortened V by 2 bases and J by 5 bases, and 3 bases separated the two germline ends. CDR1 SGHTA and CDR2 FQGNSA come from the germline V gene. This CDR3 is CASSLPETQYF. The CDR3 coding sequence is TGTGCCAGCAGCTTACCGGAGACCCAGTACTTC.

The chain uses TRBV19 and TRBJ1-5; 9 nucleotides match TRBD1. This CDR3 comprises 18 residues. Germline V CDR1 and CDR2: LNHDA, SQIVND (reference sequence). V trimming: 5 bases; J trimming: 2 bases; junction bases outside the gene matches: 13. CDR3 loop: CASSPRGTGNVGNQPQHF. In DNA form, the CDR3 reads TGTGCCAGTAGTCCCCGGGGGACAGGGAATGTGGGCAATCAGCCCCAGCATTTT.

The rearrangement uses TRBV6-4 and TRBJ1-1; tentative D call: TRBD1 (6 bases). The CDR3 spans 16 residues. Trimming shortened V by 7 bases and J by 3 bases, and 21 bases separated the two germline ends. Germline CDR1 is MRHNA and CDR2 is SNTAGT. The CDR3 sequence is CASIRGRAPGDTEAFF. CDR3 bases: TGTGCCAGCATCCGAGGCAGGGCCCCAGGGGACACTGAAGCTTTCTTT.

The V gene is TRBV9, the J gene TRBJ1-4; possibly TRBD1 for D (5 bases). Germline V gene sequence: CDR1 SGDLS, CDR2 YYNGEE. The CDR3 spans 15 residues. V was cut by 3 bases and J by 8 bases, with 17 bases left in between. Here the CDR3 DNA reads TGTGCCAGCAGCGAGCAGGGTAGGGAGGGGGAAAAACTGTTTTTT. Translating gives CASSEQGREGEKLFF.

The V call is TRBV11-2, the J call TRBJ2-5, with 9 bases identical to TRBD2. V was pared by 3 bases and J by 5 bases, with 4 bases of the junction left unmatched. The CDR3 runs 14 residues. The germline CDR1 and CDR2 sequences are SGHAT and FQNNGV. CDR3 protein: CASSFSGGGETQYF. CDR3 sequence (DNA): TGTGCCAGCAGCTTTAGCGGGGGCGGGGAGACCCAGTACTTC.

Only a few counts were recorded for this clone. The rearrangement joins TRBV30 to TRBJ2-1, with D hard to call. From germline, CDR1 is GTSNPN and CDR2 SVGIG (reference sequence). The CDR3 totals 12 residues. The V and J ends lost 3 bases and 6 bases respectively, with 9 bases between them. The CDR3 protein is CAWSRLRNEQFF. Here the CDR3 DNA reads TGTGCCTGGAGCCGACTCCGCAATGAGCAGTTCTTC.

With regard to this clone: The junction departs from germline at one end; a sequencing error may be responsible. J is TRBJ2-7 and V is TRBV7-9; the D gene is possibly TRBD1 (5 bases). The CDR3 is made up of 16 amino acids. Germline loops: CDR1 SEHNR, CDR2 FQNEAQ (reference sequence). The CDR3 is CSSSPILTENLYEQYF. DNA for the CDR3: TGTTCCAGCAGCCCCATCCTGACAGAAAACCTCTACGAGCAGTACTTC.